This is a list of T cell receptor beta chains from one sample in a study of post-analysis software for immune sequencing data. Using its own MiXCR run on the PCR reads, TCRdb lists one record per CDR3 protein. The table records around 710,000 distinct CDR3 sequences, about 45% of them present only once. What was sequenced was blood. The origin of the receptors is a girl aged 10-17 years with multiple sclerosis. The CDR3 runs from the conserved cysteine through the conserved F or W.

j_call v_call cdr3_aa
TRBJ2-1 TRBV20-1 CSAKEGTSGYNEQFF
TRBJ2-3 TRBV25-1 CASSEPRRGGDTQYF
TRBJ1-2 TRBV20-1 CSARGTLYGYTF
TRBJ2-1 TRBV12-3/TRBV12-4 CATSPGNEQFF
TRBJ2-1 TRBV20-1 CSARVRTSGSEQFF
TRBJ2-7 TRBV6-5 CASSYSVRRNEQYF
TRBJ1-5 TRBV10-3 CAISESSQGDQPQHF
TRBJ2-5 TRBV28 CASSLWAGYQETQYF
TRBJ2-7 TRBV11-2 CASSLDLRVRGISDEQYF
TRBJ1-2 TRBV20-1 CSARGQGAGGYTF
TRBJ2-7 TRBV28 CTSGSGSYEQYF
TRBJ2-1 TRBV27 CASSLRGAGVSYNEQFF
TRBJ2-3 TRBV20-1 CSAQPGLSGPSGDTQYF
TRBJ2-7 TRBV20-1 CSAHSGGTGTYEQYF
TRBJ2-5 TRBV2 CASKSTGATREQYF
TRBJ2-1 TRBV20-1 CSANLGLAGPSSYNEQFF
TRBJ2-4 TRBV28 CASTPGLAGGLKNIQYF
TRBJ2-3 TRBV15 CATSGPAAGDADTQYF
TRBJ2-4 TRBV28 CASSSQSPVAKNIQYF
TRBJ2-5 TRBV20-1 CSARDRPLLPTQYF
TRBJ2-3 TRBV7-2 CASSFKMGVGDTQYF
TRBJ2-7 TRBV20-1 CSARGDVAGLYEQYF
TRBJ2-7 TRBV6-1 CASSLSGTVPYEQYF
. TRBV7-7 CASSHGGETQYF
TRBJ2-7 TRBV2 CASSEVSTSSYEQYF
TRBJ1-2 TRBV29-1 CSVEGGTSDYGYTF
TRBJ2-1 TRBV9 CASSPYSTSDDEQFF
TRBJ1-4 TRBV6-6 CASSYSGQVNEKLFF
TRBJ2-1 TRBV5-1 CASSQSVNEQFF
TRBJ1-1 TRBV3-1 CASSQDRGSNTEAFF
TRBJ2-5 TRBV4-3 CASSSGLAGGILYF
TRBJ1-2 TRBV25-1 CASSRDRWGYTF
TRBJ2-1 TRBV5-4 CASSEPSLYNEQFF
TRBJ2-6 TRBV4-3 CASSQEGGTGANVLTF
TRBJ2-3 TRBV15 CATSRGESVTDTQYF
TRBJ1-2 TRBV11-2 CASSLDPAYGYTF
TRBJ1-1 TRBV12-3/TRBV12-4 CAGDSDRGDTEAFF
TRBJ2-7 TRBV20-1 CSARGDRHSLDEQYF
TRBJ2-7 TRBV6-5 CASRRTGPYEQYF
TRBJ2-3 TRBV15 CATSRVGTSGLTQYF
TRBJ2-7 TRBV6-1 CASRDSILSYEQYF
TRBJ2-1 TRBV27 CASSFGLAGVNEQFF
TRBJ2-3 TRBV7-6 CASSLGVDGPPTDTQYF
TRBJ2-5 TRBV20-1 CSARLAGPKETQYF
TRBJ1-4 TRBV9 CASSVSGLNEKLFF
TRBJ2-1 TRBV12-3/TRBV12-4 CASSLKPGWIVSDDEQFF
TRBJ2-7 TRBV20-1 CSAVPGPSEQYF
TRBJ2-1 TRBV20-1 CSAHRGSGGIRSSYNEQFF